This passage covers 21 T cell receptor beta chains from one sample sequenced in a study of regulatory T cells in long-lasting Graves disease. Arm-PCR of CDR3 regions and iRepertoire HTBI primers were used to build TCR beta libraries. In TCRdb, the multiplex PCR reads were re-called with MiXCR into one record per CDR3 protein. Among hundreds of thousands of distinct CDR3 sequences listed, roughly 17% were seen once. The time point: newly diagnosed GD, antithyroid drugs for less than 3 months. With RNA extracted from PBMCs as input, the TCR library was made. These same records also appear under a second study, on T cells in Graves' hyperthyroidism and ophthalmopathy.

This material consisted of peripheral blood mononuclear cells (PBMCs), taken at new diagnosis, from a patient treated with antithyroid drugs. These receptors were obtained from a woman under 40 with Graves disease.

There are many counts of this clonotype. The CDR3 protein is CASSEVGNNYGYTF. In DNA form, the CDR3 reads TGTGCCAGCAGTGAGGTGGGCAACAACTATGGCTACACCTTC. The rearrangement joins TRBV27 to TRBJ1-2; D not certain. This CDR3 has 14 amino acids. Deletions cut 5 bases from V and 2 bases from J, with 12 bases between. Germline assignment: CDR1 MNHEY and CDR2 SMNVEV (reference sequence).

The CDR3 is CASATSSGSSYEQYF. CDR3 in DNA: TGTGCCAGCGCAACGAGTAGCGGAAGCTCCTACGAGCAGTACTTC. The rearrangement links TRBV4-2 to TRBJ2-5; maybe TRBD2 (6 bases). The J call is uncertain, as TRBJ2-7 better fits the DNA end. Germline assignment: CDR1 LGHNA and CDR2 YNFKEQ. CDR3 size: 15 residues.

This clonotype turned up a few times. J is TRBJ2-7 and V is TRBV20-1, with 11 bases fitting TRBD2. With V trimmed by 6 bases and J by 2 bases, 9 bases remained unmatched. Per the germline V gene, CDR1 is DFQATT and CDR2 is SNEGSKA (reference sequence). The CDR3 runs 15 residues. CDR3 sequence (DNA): TGCAGTGCAGAATCTAGCGGGAGGCCGACCTACGAGCAGTACTTC. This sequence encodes CSAESSGRPTYEQYF.

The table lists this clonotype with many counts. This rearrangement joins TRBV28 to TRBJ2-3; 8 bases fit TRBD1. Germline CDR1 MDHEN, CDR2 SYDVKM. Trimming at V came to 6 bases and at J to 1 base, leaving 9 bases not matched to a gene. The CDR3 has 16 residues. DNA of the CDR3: TGTGCCAGCAGCCTAGGACAGGGTTGGGGCACAGATACGCAGTATTTT. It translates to CASSLGQGWGTDTQYF.

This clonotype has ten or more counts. The CDR3 is CSGFKGDTEAFF. CDR3 nucleotide sequence: TGCAGCGGTTTTAAAGGGGACACTGAAGCTTTCTTT. The chain has TRBV29-1 and TRBJ1-1; TRBD1 might be the D (5 bases). There are 12 residues in the CDR3. V was pared by 7 bases and J by 3 bases, with 12 bases between. The germline V gene encodes CDR1 SQVTM and CDR2 ANQGSEA.

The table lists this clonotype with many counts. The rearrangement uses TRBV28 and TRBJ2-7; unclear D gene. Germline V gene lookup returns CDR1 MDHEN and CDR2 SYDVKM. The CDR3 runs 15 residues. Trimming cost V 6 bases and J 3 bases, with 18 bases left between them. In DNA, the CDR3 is TGTGCCAGCAGCTTAGGGAAACATTCGGGCTACGAGCAGTACTTC. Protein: CASSLGKHSGYEQYF.

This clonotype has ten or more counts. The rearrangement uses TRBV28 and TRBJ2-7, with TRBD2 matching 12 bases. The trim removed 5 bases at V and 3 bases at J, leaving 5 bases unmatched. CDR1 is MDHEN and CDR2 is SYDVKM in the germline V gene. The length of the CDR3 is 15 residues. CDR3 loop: CASSRLAGVIYEQYF. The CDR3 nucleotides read TGTGCCAGCAGTCGACTAGCGGGAGTCATCTACGAGCAGTACTTC.

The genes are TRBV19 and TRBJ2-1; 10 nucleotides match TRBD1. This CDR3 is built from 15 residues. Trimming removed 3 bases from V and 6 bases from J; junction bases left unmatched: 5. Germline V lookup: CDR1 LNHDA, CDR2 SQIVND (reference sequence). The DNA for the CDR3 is TGTGCCAGTAGTATCCGGGACAGGGGAGTCAATGAGCAGTTCTTC. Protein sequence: CASSIRDRGVNEQFF.

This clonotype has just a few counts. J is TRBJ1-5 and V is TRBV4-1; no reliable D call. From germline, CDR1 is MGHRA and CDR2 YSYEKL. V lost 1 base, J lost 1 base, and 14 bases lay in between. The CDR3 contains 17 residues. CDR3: CASSQVMAGLSNQPQHF. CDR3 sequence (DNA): TGCGCCAGCAGCCAAGTTATGGCAGGTTTAAGCAATCAGCCCCAGCATTTT.

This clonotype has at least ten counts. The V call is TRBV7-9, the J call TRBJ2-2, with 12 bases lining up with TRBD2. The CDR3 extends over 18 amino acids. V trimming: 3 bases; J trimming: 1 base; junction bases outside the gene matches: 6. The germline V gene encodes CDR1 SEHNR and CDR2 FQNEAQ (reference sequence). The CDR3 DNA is TGTGCCAGCAGCTTCGGGACTAGCGGGTTCGGGAACACCGGGGAGCTGTTTTTT. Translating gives CASSFGTSGFGNTGELFF.

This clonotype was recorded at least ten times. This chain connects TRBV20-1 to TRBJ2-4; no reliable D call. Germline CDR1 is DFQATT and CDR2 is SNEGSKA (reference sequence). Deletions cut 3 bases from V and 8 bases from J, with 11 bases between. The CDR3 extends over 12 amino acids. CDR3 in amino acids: CSASPVTDIQYF. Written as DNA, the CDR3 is TGCAGTGCTAGTCCAGTGACGGACATTCAGTACTTC.

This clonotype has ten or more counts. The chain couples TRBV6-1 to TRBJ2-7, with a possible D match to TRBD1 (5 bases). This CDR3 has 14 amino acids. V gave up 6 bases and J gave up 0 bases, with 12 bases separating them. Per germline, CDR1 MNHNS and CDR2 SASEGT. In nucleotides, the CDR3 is TGTGCCAGCAGCTATGGGCAGGGCTCCTACGAGCAGTACTTC. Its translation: CASSYGQGSYEQYF.

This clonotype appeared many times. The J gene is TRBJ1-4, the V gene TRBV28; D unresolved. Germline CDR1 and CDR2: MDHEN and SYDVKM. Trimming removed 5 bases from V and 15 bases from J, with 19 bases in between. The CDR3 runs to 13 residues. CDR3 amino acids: CASSAHSGLRVFF. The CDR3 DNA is TGTGCCAGCAGTGCACATTCGGGCCTCCGTGTGTTTTTT.

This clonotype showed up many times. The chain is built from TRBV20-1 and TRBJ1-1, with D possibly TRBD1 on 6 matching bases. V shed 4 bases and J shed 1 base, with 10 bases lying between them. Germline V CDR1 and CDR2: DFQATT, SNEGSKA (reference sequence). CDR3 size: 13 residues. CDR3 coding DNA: TGCAGTGCTACGAGGACAGCGAACACTGAAGCTTTCTTT. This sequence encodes CSATRTANTEAFF.

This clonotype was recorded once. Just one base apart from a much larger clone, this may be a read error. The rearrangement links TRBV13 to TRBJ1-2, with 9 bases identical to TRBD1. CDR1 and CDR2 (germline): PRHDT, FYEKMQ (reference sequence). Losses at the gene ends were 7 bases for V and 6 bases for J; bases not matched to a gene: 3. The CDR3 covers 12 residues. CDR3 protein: CASTTGGDGYTF. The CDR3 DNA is TGTGCCAGCACCACAGGGGGCGATGGCTACACCTTC.

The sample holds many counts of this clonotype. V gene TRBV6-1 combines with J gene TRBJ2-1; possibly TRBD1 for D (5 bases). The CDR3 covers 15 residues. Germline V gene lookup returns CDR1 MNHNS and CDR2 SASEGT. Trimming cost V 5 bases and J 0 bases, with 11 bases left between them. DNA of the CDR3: TGTGCCAGCAGTCAGCGACAGAACTCCTACAATGAGCAGTTCTTC. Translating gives CASSQRQNSYNEQFF.

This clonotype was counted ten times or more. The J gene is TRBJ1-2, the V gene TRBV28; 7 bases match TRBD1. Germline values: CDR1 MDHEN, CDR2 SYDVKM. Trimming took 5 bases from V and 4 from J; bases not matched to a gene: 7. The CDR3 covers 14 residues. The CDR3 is CASSLFRDSYGYTF. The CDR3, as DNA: TGTGCCAGCAGTCTTTTTAGGGACAGCTATGGCTACACCTTC.

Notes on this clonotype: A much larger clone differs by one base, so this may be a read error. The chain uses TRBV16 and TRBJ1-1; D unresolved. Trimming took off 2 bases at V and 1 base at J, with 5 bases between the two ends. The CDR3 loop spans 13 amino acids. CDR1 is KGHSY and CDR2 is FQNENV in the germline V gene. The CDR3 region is CASSQQPNTEAFF. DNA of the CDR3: TGTGCCAGCAGCCAACAGCCGAACACTGAAGCTTTCTTT.

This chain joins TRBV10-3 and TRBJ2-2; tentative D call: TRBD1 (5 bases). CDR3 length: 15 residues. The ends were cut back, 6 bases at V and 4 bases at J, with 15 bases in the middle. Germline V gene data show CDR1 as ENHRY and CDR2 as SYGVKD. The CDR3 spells CAIRLTVSGTGELFF. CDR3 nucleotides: TGTGCCATCAGACTGACAGTGTCGGGCACCGGGGAGCTGTTTTTT.

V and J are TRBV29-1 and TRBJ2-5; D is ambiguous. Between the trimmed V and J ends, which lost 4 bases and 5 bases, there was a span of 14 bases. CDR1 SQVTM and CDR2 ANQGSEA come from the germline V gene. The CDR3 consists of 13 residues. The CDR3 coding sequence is TGCAGCGTTGGGAACCCGCTAGGGGAGACCCAGTACTTC. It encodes CSVGNPLGETQYF.

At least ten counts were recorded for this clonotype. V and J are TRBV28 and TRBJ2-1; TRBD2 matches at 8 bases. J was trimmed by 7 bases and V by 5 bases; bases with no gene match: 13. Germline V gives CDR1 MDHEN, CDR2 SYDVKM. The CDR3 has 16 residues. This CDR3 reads CASSPPGAGDRNEQFF. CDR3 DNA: TGTGCCAGCAGTCCCCCAGGAGCGGGAGATCGGAATGAGCAGTTCTTC.